The 5 T cell receptor beta chains presented below share a single source sample, sequenced in a study of naive and memory T cell subsets. Both TRBC1 and TRBC2 were covered by a beta constant-region primer of two equimolar oligonucleotides. MiXCR was run by TCRdb on the UMI-ligation and nested PCR reads, yielding one entry per CDR3 protein. The sample shows tens of thousands of distinct CDR3 sequences, around 13% of them seen only once. Material: central memory CD4+ T cells from blood. The receptors here all came from a human donor in good health.

This clonotype turned up a few times. Being one base from a much bigger clone, this may be a read error. The rearrangement links TRBV2 to TRBJ1-2; the match to TRBD1 covers 10 bases. The CDR3 runs to 13 residues. The V and J ends lost 6 bases and 3 bases, in that order; junction bases with no gene match: 1. Looked up from germline, CDR1 is SNHLY and CDR2 is FYNNEI. CDR3 nucleotide sequence: TGTGCCAGCAGCGGGACAGGGGACTATGGCTACACCTTC. Translation: CASSGTGDYGYTF. The full variable domain, in which reference TRBV2 and TRBJ1-2 provide the parts outside the CDR3, is EPEVTQTPSHQVTQMGQEVILRCVPISNHLYFYWYRQILGQKVEFLVSFYNNEISEKSEIFDDQFSVERPDGSNFTLKIRSTKLEDSAMYFCASSGTGDYGYTFGSGTRLTVV.

This clonotype was seen at least ten times. This chain joins TRBV28 and TRBJ2-2; D may be TRBD1 (5 bases). V was clipped by 7 bases and J by 0 bases, with 9 bases between them. There are 14 residues in the CDR3. CDR1 is MDHEN, CDR2 SYDVKM, per germline. The CDR3 is CASKQGSNTGELFF. CDR3 sequence (DNA): TGTGCCAGCAAGCAGGGTTCGAACACCGGGGAGCTGTTTTTT.

This clonotype was detected only a few times. The chain couples TRBV12-3 or TRBV12-4 to TRBJ2-2, with 8 bases fitting TRBD2. The ends lost 3 bases at V and 3 bases at J; junction bases unmatched: 3. The CDR3 is 15 amino acids. This chain's CDR3 is CASSFTSGDTGELFF. CDR3 bases: TGTGCCAGCAGTTTTACTAGCGGAGACACCGGGGAGCTGTTTTTT.

This clonotype showed up just a few times. The chain joins TRBV10-3 to TRBJ2-1, with TRBD2 matching over 11 bases. Germline V CDR1 and CDR2: ENHRY, SYGVKD. The CDR3 runs 15 residues. Trimming took 2 bases from V and 12 from J; bases not matched to a gene: 9. CDR3 nucleotides: TGTGCCATCAGTGAGACTAGCGGGAGAGAGGTGGGGCAGTTCTTC. It specifies CAISETSGREVGQFF.

This clonotype appeared many times. V usage is TRBV11-2 and J usage is TRBJ2-1, with 8 bases aligning to TRBD2. With 5 bases clipped from V and 4 bases from J, the junction kept 4 bases outside the gene matches. CDR1 SGHAT and CDR2 FQNNGV come from the germline V gene. The CDR3 is made up of 14 amino acids. The CDR3 is CASSGSGIYNEQFF. CDR3 nucleotide sequence: TGTGCCAGCAGCGGTAGCGGGATATACAATGAGCAGTTCTTC. The full variable domain, in which reference TRBV11-2 and TRBJ2-1 provide the parts outside the CDR3, is EAGVAQSPRYKIIEKRQSVAFWCNPISGHATLYWYQQILGQGPKLLIQFQNNGVVDDSQLPKDRFSAERLKGVDSTLKIQPAKLEDSAVYLCASSGSGIYNEQFFGPGTRLTVL.